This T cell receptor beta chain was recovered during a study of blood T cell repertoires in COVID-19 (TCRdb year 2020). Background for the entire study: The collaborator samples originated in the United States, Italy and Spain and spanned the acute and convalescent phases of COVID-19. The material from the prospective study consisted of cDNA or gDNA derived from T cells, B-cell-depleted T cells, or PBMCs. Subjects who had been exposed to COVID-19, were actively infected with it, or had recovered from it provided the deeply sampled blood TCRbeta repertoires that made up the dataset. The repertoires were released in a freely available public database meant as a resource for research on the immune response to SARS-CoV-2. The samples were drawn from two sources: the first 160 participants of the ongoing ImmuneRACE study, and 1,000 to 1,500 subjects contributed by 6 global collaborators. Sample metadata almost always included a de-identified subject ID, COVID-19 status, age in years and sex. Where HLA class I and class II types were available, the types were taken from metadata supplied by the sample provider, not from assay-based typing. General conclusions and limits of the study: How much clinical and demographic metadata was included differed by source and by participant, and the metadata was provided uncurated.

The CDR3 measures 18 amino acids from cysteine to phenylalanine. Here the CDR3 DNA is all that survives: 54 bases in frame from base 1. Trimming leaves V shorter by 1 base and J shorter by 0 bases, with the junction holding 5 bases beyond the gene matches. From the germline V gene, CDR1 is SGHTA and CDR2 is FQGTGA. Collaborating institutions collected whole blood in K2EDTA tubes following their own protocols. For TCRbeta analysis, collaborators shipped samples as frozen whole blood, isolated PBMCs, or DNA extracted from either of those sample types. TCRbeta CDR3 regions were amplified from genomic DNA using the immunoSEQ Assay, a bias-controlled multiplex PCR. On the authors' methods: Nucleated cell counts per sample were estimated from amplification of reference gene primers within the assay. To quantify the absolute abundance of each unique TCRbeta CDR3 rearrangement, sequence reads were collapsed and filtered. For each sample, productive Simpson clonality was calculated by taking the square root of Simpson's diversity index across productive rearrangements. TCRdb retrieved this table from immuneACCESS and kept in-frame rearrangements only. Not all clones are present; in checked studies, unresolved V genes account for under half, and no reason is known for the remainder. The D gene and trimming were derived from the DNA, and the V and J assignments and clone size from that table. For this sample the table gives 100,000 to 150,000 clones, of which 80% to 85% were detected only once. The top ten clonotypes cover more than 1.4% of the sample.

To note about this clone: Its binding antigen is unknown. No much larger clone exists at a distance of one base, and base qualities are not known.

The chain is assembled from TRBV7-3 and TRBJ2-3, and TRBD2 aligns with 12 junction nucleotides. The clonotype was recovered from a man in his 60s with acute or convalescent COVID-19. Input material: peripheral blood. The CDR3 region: CASSLKTSGRFSTDTQYF. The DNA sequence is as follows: TGTGCCAGCAGCTTAAAGACTAGCGGGAGATTTAGCACAGATACGCAGTATTTT. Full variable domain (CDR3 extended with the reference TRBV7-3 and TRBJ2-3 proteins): GAGVSQTPSNKVTEKGKYVELRCDPISGHTALYWYRQSLGQGPEFLIYFQGTGAADDSGLPNDRFFAVRPEGSVSTLKIQRTERGDSAVYLCASSLKTSGRFSTDTQYFGPGTRLTVL.